This entry is about one T cell receptor beta chain. Its cognate antigen has yet to be identified. Its ends do not fully match the called genes, so a read error is possible. The CDR3 covers 15 residues, taking in both the cysteine and the phenylalanine. Only the CDR3 portion is preserved as DNA: 45 bases, with reading frame beginning at the first base. The germline V gene specifies SGHAT as CDR1 and FQNNGV as CDR2. The data were taken from a study of T-cell reconstitution after alpha-beta-depleted transplantation in children (dated by TCRdb to 2015 to 2016). Notes on the research overall: Using TCR repertoire profiling, the study quantitatively followed how T-cell immune reconstitution unfolded in children after TCRalphabeta/CD19-depleted allogeneic hematopoietic cell transplantation.

The method behind the library was PCR. TCRdb shows the sequencer as Illumina HiSeq 2500. Molecular barcoding was employed in the preparation of TCR libraries, with unique molecular identifiers being used to normalize TCRbeta repertoire quantification. TCRdb passed the public sequencing reads through fastp at Q25 and MiXCR, retaining productive beta sequences. Every distinct CDR3 protein forms one entry, paired with its most common genes and DNA. Present in this sample are about 200,000 distinct CDR3 sequences, more than 14% of which were seen just once. Roughly 13% of the sample comes from the top ten.

The chain was built from TRBV11-2 and TRBJ2-1, with 8 middle bases fitting TRBD2. This TCR was recovered from a human donor who donated a stem cell graft to a child with acute lymphoblastic leukemia. The specimen comprised PBMCs from the stem cell graft donor, sampled from the stem cell graft. The CDR3 region has the sequence CASTLERGRGLEQFF. At the DNA level, the sequence is TGTGCCAGCACCTTAGAGCGGGGGCGGGGACTTGAGCAGTTCTTC.